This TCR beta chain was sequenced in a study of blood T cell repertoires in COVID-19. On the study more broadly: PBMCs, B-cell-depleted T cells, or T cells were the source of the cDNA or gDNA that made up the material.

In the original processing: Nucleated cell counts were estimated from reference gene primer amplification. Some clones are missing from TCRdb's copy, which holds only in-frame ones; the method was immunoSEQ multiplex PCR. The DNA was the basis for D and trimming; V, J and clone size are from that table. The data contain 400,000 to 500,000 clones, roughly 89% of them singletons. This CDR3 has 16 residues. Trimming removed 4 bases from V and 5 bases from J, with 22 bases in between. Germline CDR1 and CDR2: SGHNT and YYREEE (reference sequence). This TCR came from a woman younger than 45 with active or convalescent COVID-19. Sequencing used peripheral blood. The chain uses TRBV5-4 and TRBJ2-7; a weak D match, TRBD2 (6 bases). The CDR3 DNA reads TGTGCCAGCAGCGATTCACCGGGGGATCGTAATCACGAGCAGTACTTC. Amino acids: CASSDSPGDRNHEQYF.